The clone carrying this TCR beta chain was counted at least ten times. The target antigen is unknown. This CDR3 comprises 14 residues. The J segment lost 5 bases and the V segment lost 5 bases, leaving 8 bases of the junction unmatched. Looked up from germline, CDR1 is SGHVT and CDR2 is SQSDAQ. The library was built from roughly 400 ng RNA with molecular barcoded adaptors for alpha/delta and beta/gamma chains. TCRdb used MiXCR to reprocess the reads, holding one entry per CDR3 protein. This sample has fewer than 75,000 distinct CDR3 sequences, with 20% to 25% found just once. This sample was taken from a study of read filtering for tumor transcriptome and immune sequencing. Notes on the study in general: Approximately 77% of IR-seq clonotypes had a single read, yet these held 3% to 4% of reads.

J is TRBJ1-1 and V is TRBV7-4; 7 bases match TRBD1. The sequencing sample was made of a population of CD138-negative cells sorted from bone marrow. The clonotype was recovered from a donor at least 40 years old with multiple myeloma. CDR3 sequence reads: CASSRQGDLTEAFF. The CDR3 DNA is TGTGCCAGCAGCAGGCAGGGGGATTTGACTGAAGCTTTCTTT.